A single sample is the source of the 11 T cell receptor beta chains below, sequenced in a study of shared clonotypes between healthy human individuals. In the naive CD8 group, cells lacked CD45RO and were positively selected for CCR7, so terminally differentiated effector memory CD45RA+ cells were left out. Assay: immunoSEQ multiplex PCR; the TCRdb copy retains only in-frame clones and omits some. The data contain roughly 2 million clones, about 95% of them singletons. The sample taken for sequencing was naive CD8+ T cells sorted from blood. The receptors were gathered from a man younger than 30 in good health.

The table lists this clone with a few counts. The gene calls are TRBV25-1 and TRBJ2-2; D gene unclear. The CDR3 runs to 14 residues. Trimming removed 9 bases from V and 4 bases from J, with 15 bases in between. Per germline, CDR1 MGHDK and CDR2 SYGVNS. CDR3 residues: CASTRNFGTGELFF. CDR3 bases: TGTGCCAGTACGAGGAACTTTGGCACCGGGGAGCTGTTTTTT.

The chain uses TRBV11-3 and TRBJ2-5; D possibly corresponds to TRBD2 (5 bases). This CDR3 contains 13 residues. The germline gives CDR1 SGHNT, CDR2 YENEEA. V was clipped by 5 bases and J by 5 bases, with 12 bases between them. CDR3 DNA: TGTGCCAGCAGCCCGGGATCCGGCGAGACCCAGTACTTC. It specifies CASSPGSGETQYF.

This rearrangement joins TRBV5-1 to TRBJ2-3; TRBD1 matches at 7 bases. With V trimmed by 3 bases and J by 4 bases, 14 bases remained unmatched. The CDR3 is 17 residues long. Germline lookup yields CDR1 SGHRS and CDR2 YFSETQ. Written as DNA, the CDR3 is TGCGCCAGCAGCTGGAAGCGACAGGGTCTTGGTCCAGATACGCAGTATTTT. This sequence encodes CASSWKRQGLGPDTQYF.

A remark on this clone: A much larger clone lies one base from this, so it may be a read error. At the DNA level, this CDR3 is encoded by other sequences in the same sample as well. The V and J genes are TRBV10-3 and TRBJ1-1; no definite D call. Trimming removed 3 bases from V and 4 bases from J, with 3 bases in between. Germline-derived CDR1 and CDR2 are ENHRY and SYGVKD. The length of the CDR3 is 11 residues. Written as DNA, the CDR3 is TGTGCCATCAGTGATAGCACTGAAGCTTTCTTT. Encoded protein: CAISDSTEAFF.

This chain links TRBV5-4 with TRBJ2-7, with D perhaps TRBD1 (6 bases). The CDR3 is made up of 14 amino acids. Germline V gene data show CDR1 as SGHNT and CDR2 as YYREEE (reference sequence). Trimming took off 1 base at V and 3 bases at J, with 11 bases between the two ends. CDR3 loop: CASSLWGPGYEQYF. Here the CDR3 DNA reads TGTGCCAGCAGCTTGTGGGGGCCGGGCTACGAGCAGTACTTC.

The chain is built from TRBV5-4 and TRBJ1-2; 8 bases are shared with TRBD1. The CDR3 contains 12 residues. V trimming: 7 bases; J trimming: 7 bases; junction bases outside the gene matches: 6. Per germline, CDR1 SGHNT and CDR2 YYREEE (reference sequence). In DNA, the CDR3 is TGTGCCAGCGAAGCAGGGGGCGGTGGCTACACCTTC. Amino acids: CASEAGGGGYTF. Full variable domain (rest looked up from reference TRBV5-4 and TRBJ1-2): ETGVTQSPTHLIKTRGQQVTLRCSSQSGHNTVSWYQQALGQGPQFIFQYYREEENGRGNFPPRFSGLQFPNYSSELNVNALELDDSALYLCASEAGGGGYTFGSGTRLTVV.

About this clone itself: Other nucleotide sequences from this sample produce the same CDR3. This sequence joins TRBV7-9 and TRBJ1-1; 7 positions match TRBD1. With V trimmed by 6 bases and J by 2 bases, 9 bases remained unmatched. The CDR3 extends over 15 amino acids. Germline V gene data show CDR1 as SEHNR and CDR2 as FQNEAQ (reference sequence). The CDR3 loop is CASSPGQGENTEAFF. The CDR3 DNA sequence: TGTGCCAGCAGTCCAGGGCAGGGGGAAAACACTGAAGCTTTCTTT.

This clone occurred once. This chain uses TRBV13 with TRBJ2-1, with no clear D. With 0 bases removed from V and 0 bases from J, the gap between germline ends came to 9 bases. The CDR3 length is 16 residues. Looked up from germline, CDR1 is PRHDT and CDR2 is FYEKMQ (reference sequence). Here the CDR3 reads CASSLGQASSYNEQFF. DNA of the CDR3: TGTGCCAGCAGCTTAGGGCAGGCGAGCTCCTACAATGAGCAGTTCTTC.

The rearrangement joins TRBV7-9 to TRBJ2-7, with 9 positions matching TRBD1. The CDR3 consists of 14 residues. CDR1 SEHNR and CDR2 FQNEAQ come from the germline V gene (reference sequence). The V segment lost 4 bases and the J segment 6 bases; nucleotides outside the gene matches: 7. CDR3 amino acids: CASSSPGTGFEQYF. For the CDR3, the DNA is TGTGCCAGCAGCTCCCCCGGGACAGGGTTCGAGCAGTACTTC.

This chain connects TRBV7-6 to TRBJ2-2; TRBD2 matches at 9 bases. The length of the CDR3 is 18 residues. Unmatched junction bases numbered 9, after V lost 0 bases and J lost 4 bases. The germline gives CDR1 SGHVS, CDR2 FNYEAQ. CDR3 bases: TGTGCCAGCAGCTTAGCATCGGTAGCGGGAGTCCTCACCGGGGAGCTGTTTTTT. Protein sequence: CASSLASVAGVLTGELFF.

J is TRBJ1-1 and V is TRBV4-1; D gene uncertain. V gave up 6 bases and J gave up 6 bases, with 11 bases separating them. CDR3 size: 12 residues. The germline CDR1 and CDR2 sequences are MGHRA and YSYEKL. The CDR3: CASSRTGSEAFF. The CDR3 nucleotides are TGCGCCAGCAGTCGGACCGGTTCTGAAGCTTTCTTT.